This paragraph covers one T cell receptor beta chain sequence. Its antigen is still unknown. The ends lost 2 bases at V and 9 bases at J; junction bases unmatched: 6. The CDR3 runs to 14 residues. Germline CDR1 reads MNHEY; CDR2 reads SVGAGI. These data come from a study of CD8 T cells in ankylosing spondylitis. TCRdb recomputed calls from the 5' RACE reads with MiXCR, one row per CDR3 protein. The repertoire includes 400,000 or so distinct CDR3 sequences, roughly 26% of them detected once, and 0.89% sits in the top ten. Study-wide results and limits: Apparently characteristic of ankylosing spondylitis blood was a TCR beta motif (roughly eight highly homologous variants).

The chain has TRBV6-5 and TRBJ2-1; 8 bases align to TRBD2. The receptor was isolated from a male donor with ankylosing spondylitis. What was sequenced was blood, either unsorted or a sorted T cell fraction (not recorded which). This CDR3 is CASSYLGLGGEQFF. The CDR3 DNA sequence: TGTGCCAGCAGTTACCTGGGACTAGGCGGTGAGCAGTTCTTC.